Each of the 27 T cell receptor beta chains below was sequenced from the same sample in a study of cytomegalovirus exposure and HLA in healthy donors. Both 60 Vbeta primers and 13 Jbeta primers went into the PCR. The method was immunoSEQ multiplex PCR; TCRdb's version includes in-frame clones alone and lacks a portion of them. The sample lists hundreds of thousands of clones, approximately 88% occurring once. Specimen: PBMCs. The receptors here all came from a boy younger than 10 in good health and CMV-seronegative.

The rearrangement links TRBV19 to TRBJ2-7; 11 bases line up with TRBD1. The germline gives CDR1 LNHDA, CDR2 SQIVND (reference sequence). The CDR3 covers 15 residues. V was pared by 1 base and J by 2 bases, with 1 base of the junction left unmatched. Here the CDR3 reads CASSIGTGGTYEQYF. The CDR3 DNA reads TGTGCCAGTAGTATAGGGACAGGGGGCACCTACGAGCAGTACTTC.

The count of this clone is one. The rearrangement joins TRBV13 to TRBJ2-7; no firm D call. The V end was cut by 0 bases, the J end by 5 bases, with 8 bases between. This CDR3 region has 13 residues. Germline CDR1 and CDR2: PRHDT and FYEKMQ (reference sequence). CDR3 amino acids: CASSLGGFNEQYF. CDR3 DNA: TGTGCCAGCAGCTTAGGGGGCTTCAACGAGCAGTACTTC.

CDR3 coding DNA: TGTGCCAGCAACTCACAGGGGAAAAACATTCAGTACTTC. The encoded protein is CASNSQGKNIQYF. This chain links TRBV27 with TRBJ2-4, with 7 bases matching TRBD1. The V gene end was trimmed by 7 bases and the J gene end by 4 bases; junction bases not matched to a gene: 4. Germline V CDR1 and CDR2: MNHEY, SMNVEV (reference sequence). The CDR3 has 13 amino acids.

V is TRBV4-1 and J is TRBJ2-5; the D gene is possibly TRBD2 (5 bases). This CDR3 is built from 14 residues. Germline V gives CDR1 MGHRA, CDR2 YSYEKL. Trimming removed 2 bases at V and 5 bases at J, with 12 bases between. The CDR3 loop is CASSQRASGETQYF. The CDR3, as DNA: TGCGCCAGCAGCCAACGCGCCTCGGGGGAGACCCAGTACTTC.

This clone was observed a handful of times. J is TRBJ1-1 and V is TRBV2, with D perhaps matching TRBD1 (6 bases). This CDR3 contains 13 residues. The ends were cut back, 10 bases at V and 4 bases at J, with 16 bases in the middle. The V gene's germline CDR1 is SNHLY and CDR2 FYNNEI. The DNA for the CDR3 is TGTGCCACACACCAGGGGATGGGCACTGAAGCTTTCTTT. Its protein is CATHQGMGTEAFF.

This clone was seen a single time. V is TRBV5-8 and J is TRBJ2-4; TRBD1 agrees at 8 bases. Trimming took 5 bases from V and 5 from J; bases not matched to a gene: 3. The CDR3 runs 13 residues. Germline assignment: CDR1 SGHTS and CDR2 YDEGEE. CDR3 loop: CASSQTGENIQYF. The CDR3 bases are TGTGCCAGCAGTCAGACAGGGGAAAACATTCAGTACTTC.

The chain employs TRBV5-1 and TRBJ1-2; 8 bases match TRBD1. The ends lost 5 bases at V and 6 bases at J; junction bases unmatched: 6. Looked up from germline, CDR1 is SGHRS and CDR2 is YFSETQ. The CDR3 totals 13 residues. The CDR3 DNA reads as TGCGCCAGCAGTGGCGGACAGGGCGATGGCTACACCTTC. It is translated as CASSGGQGDGYTF.

This chain uses TRBV7-9 with TRBJ2-5; D is possibly TRBD2 (7 bases). V was clipped by 11 bases and J by 5 bases, with 21 bases between them. There are 14 residues in the CDR3. CDR1 and CDR2 (germline): SEHNR, FQNEAQ (reference sequence). The CDR3 DNA reads TGTGCCGGGAGCGGGACAAGGGCCCACGAGACCCAGTACTTC. Protein product: CAGSGTRAHETQYF.

Of note for this clone: One junction end disagrees with the germline gene, perhaps due to a read error. This chain uses TRBV6-1 with TRBJ2-5; 7 nucleotides agree with TRBD1. The CDR3 is 11 amino acids. CDR1 is MNHNS and CDR2 is SASEGT in the germline V gene. CDR3 in DNA: TGTGCCAGCGGATTTGGACAGGCTCGGGACTTC. Amino acids: CASGFGQARDF.

The chain is built from TRBV7-6 and TRBJ2-5, with D perhaps matching TRBD2 (6 bases). Germline assignment: CDR1 SGHVS and CDR2 FNYEAQ. V lost 3 bases, J lost 4 bases, and 15 bases lay in between. This CDR3 spans 15 amino acids. This CDR3 is CASSFSRERGETQYF. The CDR3 DNA is TGTGCCAGCAGCTTTTCTCGGGAGAGGGGAGAGACCCAGTACTTC.

The chain carries TRBV19 and TRBJ1-3, with 8 bases aligning to TRBD1. Germline-derived CDR1 and CDR2 are LNHDA and SQIVND (reference sequence). With V trimmed by 5 bases and J by 0 bases, 3 bases remained unmatched. This CDR3 comprises 15 residues. CDR3 protein: CASSLTGGSGNTIYF. The CDR3 DNA sequence: TGTGCCAGTAGTTTAACAGGGGGCTCTGGAAACACCATATATTTT.

A note on this clone: The same CDR3 also results from other DNA sequences found in this sample. CDR3 DNA sequence: TGTGCCAGCAGTCGACTATCCACCGGGGAGCTGTTTTTT. This translates into CASSRLSTGELFF. This chain joins TRBV6-5 and TRBJ2-2, with D possibly TRBD2 on 5 matching bases. The CDR3 runs 13 residues. V lost 5 bases to trimming and J lost 4 bases, with 8 bases between them. Germline V CDR1 and CDR2: MNHEY, SVGAGI.

The chain joins TRBV5-1 to TRBJ2-3, with D perhaps TRBD2 (7 bases). The germline V gene encodes CDR1 SGHRS and CDR2 YFSETQ. The CDR3 contains 16 residues. V was shortened by 2 bases and J by 2 bases, with 15 bases between the two germline ends. CDR3 sequence: CASSFNGGGHTDTQYF. The CDR3 DNA reads as TGCGCCAGCAGCTTCAATGGGGGGGGGCACACAGATACGCAGTATTTT.

The rearrangement uses TRBV2 and TRBJ2-5; 9 bases align to TRBD1. The length of the CDR3 is 14 residues. Unmatched junction bases numbered 7, after V lost 6 bases and J lost 5 bases. From germline, CDR1 is SNHLY and CDR2 FYNNEI. The CDR3 loop is CASRLQGAGETQYF. Here the CDR3 DNA reads TGTGCCAGCAGGTTACAGGGGGCCGGGGAGACCCAGTACTTC.

The genes are TRBV7-3 and TRBJ2-2, with TRBD1 matching over 7 bases. J lost 2 bases, V lost 3 bases, and 9 bases had no gene match. This CDR3 region has 17 residues. The germline gives CDR1 SGHTA, CDR2 FQGTGA. CDR3 bases: TGTGCCAGCAGCTTCGAGGGGGCTTTGGTAAACACCGGGGAGCTGTTTTTT. Its protein is CASSFEGALVNTGELFF.

This rearrangement joins TRBV13 to TRBJ2-6; 7 bases map to TRBD1. Unmatched junction bases numbered 5, after V lost 5 bases and J lost 1 base. The CDR3 covers 16 residues. Germline loops: CDR1 PRHDT, CDR2 FYEKMQ (reference sequence). The CDR3 DNA reads as TGTGCCAGCAGCCCCCAGACAGGGTCTGGGGCCAACGTCCTGACTTTC. Its translation is CASSPQTGSGANVLTF.

The rearrangement uses TRBV2 and TRBJ1-2; D remains ambiguous. Trimming left V 11 bases short and J 4 bases short, with 17 bases between. The CDR3 is made up of 13 amino acids. Germline CDR1 and CDR2: SNHLY and FYNNEI. The CDR3 reads CAGLSAELYGYTF. The CDR3 coding sequence is TGTGCCGGACTCTCCGCGGAACTCTATGGCTACACCTTC.

The chain joins TRBV29-1 to TRBJ1-1; 8 bases agree with TRBD1. Trimming took 2 bases from V and 5 from J; bases not matched to a gene: 4. The CDR3 runs 13 residues. In germline, CDR1 is SQVTM, CDR2 ANQGSEA. In DNA form, the CDR3 reads TGCAGCGTTGAACCAGGGGGCGGGACTGAAGCTTTCTTT. Translation gives CSVEPGGGTEAFF.

This clone is a singleton in its sample. This sequence joins TRBV25-1 and TRBJ2-4; a possible D gene is TRBD1 (8 bases). The CDR3 length is 16 residues. Germline loops: CDR1 MGHDK, CDR2 SYGVNS. V was clipped by 4 bases and J by 1 base, with 14 bases between them. The CDR3 region is CASSAIQGGAKNIQYF. The CDR3, as DNA: TGTGCCAGCAGTGCGATACAGGGGGGGGCCAAAAACATTCAGTACTTC.

This chain links TRBV4-1 with TRBJ2-1; TRBD2 is a possible D gene (5 bases). There are 14 residues in the CDR3. Trimming cost V 6 bases and J 4 bases, with 13 bases left between them. CDR1 is MGHRA and CDR2 is YSYEKL in the germline V gene. The CDR3 region has the DNA TGCGCCAGCAGAGGCTCCGGGAAGTACAATGAGCAGTTCTTC. Translating it yields CASRGSGKYNEQFF.

The rearrangement uses TRBV28 and TRBJ1-4; D not resolved. This CDR3 comprises 15 residues. V was pared by 3 bases and J by 1 base, with 9 bases between. Looked up from germline, CDR1 is MDHEN and CDR2 is SYDVKM. This CDR3 is CASSLIRETNEKLFF. CDR3 in DNA: TGTGCCAGCAGTTTGATCCGAGAAACTAATGAAAAACTGTTTTTT. Combining the CDR3 with reference TRBV28 and TRBJ1-4 gives the whole variable domain DVKVTQSSRYLVKRTGEKVFLECVQDMDHENMFWYRQDPGLGLRLIYFSYDVKMKEKGDIPEGYSVSREKKERFSLILESASTNQTSMYLCASSLIRETNEKLFFGSGTQLSVL.

The gene calls are TRBV6-1 and TRBJ2-3; no definite D call. Germline assignment: CDR1 MNHNS and CDR2 SASEGT. The CDR3 sequence is 13 residues long. With 4 bases removed from V and 4 bases from J, the gap between germline ends came to 9 bases. The CDR3 loop reads CASSVDWSDTQYF. The CDR3 nucleotides are TGTGCCAGCAGTGTAGACTGGTCAGATACGCAGTATTTT.

The chain carries TRBV6-5 and TRBJ2-1, with D possibly TRBD2 on 6 matching bases. Germline lookup yields CDR1 MNHEY and CDR2 SVGAGI. The V and J ends lost 4 bases and 0 bases respectively, with 13 bases between them. CDR3 length equals 16 residues. The CDR3 coding sequence is TGTGCCAGCAGTTCGGGGACTCCGAGCTCCTACAATGAGCAGTTCTTC. Translating it yields CASSSGTPSSYNEQFF.

V is TRBV11-3 and J is TRBJ2-1; a weak D match, TRBD1 (6 bases). Trimming cost V 4 bases and J 0 bases, with 22 bases left between them. The germline CDR1 and CDR2 sequences are SGHNT and YENEEA. The length of the CDR3 is 19 residues. The CDR3, as DNA: TGTGCCAGCAGCTCCACCGCTTGGGGGCGCCCGAGCTCCTACAATGAGCAGTTCTTC. Translated: CASSSTAWGRPSSYNEQFF.

V gene TRBV19 combines with J gene TRBJ1-5; a weak D match, TRBD1 (6 bases). This CDR3 spans 15 amino acids. The germline CDR1 and CDR2 sequences are LNHDA and SQIVND (reference sequence). V shed 5 bases and J shed 7 bases, with 18 bases lying between them. The CDR3 DNA reads TGTGCCAGTAGTTGGGCAACAGGGCCTAGCCAGCCCCAGCATTTT. It translates to CASSWATGPSQPQHF.

The chain carries TRBV6-1 and TRBJ2-7, with 11 bases lining up with TRBD1. Germline V gene sequence: CDR1 MNHNS, CDR2 SASEGT. With V trimmed by 4 bases and J by 3 bases, 2 bases remained unmatched. This CDR3 region has 14 residues. The CDR3 bases are TGTGCCAGCAGTGGGGGGACAGGGGGCTACGAGCAGTACTTC. Protein: CASSGGTGGYEQYF.

CDR3 DNA: TGCGCCAGCAGCTTGGGACAGGGGGGCGGAGATACGCAGTATTTT. Translation: CASSLGQGGGDTQYF. The chain carries TRBV5-1 and TRBJ2-3; 9 nucleotides agree with TRBD1. Germline lookup yields CDR1 SGHRS and CDR2 YFSETQ. The V segment lost 0 bases and the J segment 5 bases; nucleotides outside the gene matches: 4. The CDR3 consists of 15 residues. The variable domain in full, with the rest retrieved from reference TRBV5-1 and TRBJ2-3, is KAGVTQTPRYLIKTRGQQVTLSCSPISGHRSVSWYQQTPGQGLQFLFEYFSETQRNKGNFPGRFSGRQFSNSRSEMNVSTLELGDSALYLCASSLGQGGGDTQYFGPGTRLTVL.